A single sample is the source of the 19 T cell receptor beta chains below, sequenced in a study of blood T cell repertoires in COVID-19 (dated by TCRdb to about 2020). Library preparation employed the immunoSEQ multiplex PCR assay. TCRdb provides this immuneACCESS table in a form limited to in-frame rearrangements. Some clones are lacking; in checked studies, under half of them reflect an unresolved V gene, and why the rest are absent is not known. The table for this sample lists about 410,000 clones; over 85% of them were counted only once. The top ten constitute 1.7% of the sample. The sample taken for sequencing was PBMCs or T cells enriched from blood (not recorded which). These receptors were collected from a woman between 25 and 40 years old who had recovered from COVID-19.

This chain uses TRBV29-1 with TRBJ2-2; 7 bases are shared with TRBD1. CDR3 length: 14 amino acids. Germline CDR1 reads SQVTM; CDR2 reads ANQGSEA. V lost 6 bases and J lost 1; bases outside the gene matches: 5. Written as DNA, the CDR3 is TGCAGCGTAGAGGGACAGATGAACACCGGGGAGCTGTTTTTT. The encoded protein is CSVEGQMNTGELFF.

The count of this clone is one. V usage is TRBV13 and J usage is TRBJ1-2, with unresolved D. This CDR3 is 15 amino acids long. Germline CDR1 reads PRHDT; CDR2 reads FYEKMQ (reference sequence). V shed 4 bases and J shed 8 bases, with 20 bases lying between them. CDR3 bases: TGTGCCAGCAGCTCCTACCCCTTCCCCTCAAGCGGCTACACCTTC. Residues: CASSSYPFPSSGYTF.

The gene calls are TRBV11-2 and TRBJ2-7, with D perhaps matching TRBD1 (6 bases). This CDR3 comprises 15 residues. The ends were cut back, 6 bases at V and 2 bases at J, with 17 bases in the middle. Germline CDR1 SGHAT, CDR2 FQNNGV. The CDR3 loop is CASRRAGTRPYEQYF. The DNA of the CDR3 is TGTGCCAGCAGGCGAGCCGGGACACGACCCTACGAGCAGTACTTC.

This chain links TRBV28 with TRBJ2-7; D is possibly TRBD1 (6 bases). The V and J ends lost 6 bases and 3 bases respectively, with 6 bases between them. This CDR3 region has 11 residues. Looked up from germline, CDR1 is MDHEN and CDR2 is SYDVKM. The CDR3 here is CASRDSYEQYF. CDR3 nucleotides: TGTGCCAGCAGGGACAGCTACGAGCAGTACTTC.

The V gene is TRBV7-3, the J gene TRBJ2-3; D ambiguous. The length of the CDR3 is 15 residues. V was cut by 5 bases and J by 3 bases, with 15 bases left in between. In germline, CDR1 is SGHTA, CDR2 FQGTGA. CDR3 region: CASSRVISGTDTQYF. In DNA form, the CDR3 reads TGTGCCAGCAGCCGAGTTATTTCGGGTACAGATACGCAGTATTTT.

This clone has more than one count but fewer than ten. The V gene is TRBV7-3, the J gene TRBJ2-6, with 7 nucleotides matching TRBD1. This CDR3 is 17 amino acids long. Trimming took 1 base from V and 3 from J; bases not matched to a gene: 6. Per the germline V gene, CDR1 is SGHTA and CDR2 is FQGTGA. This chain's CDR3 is CASSLRGQPGGANVLTF. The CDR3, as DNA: TGTGCCAGCAGCTTAAGGGGACAGCCAGGTGGGGCCAACGTCCTGACTTTC. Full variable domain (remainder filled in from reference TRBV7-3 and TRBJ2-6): GAGVSQTPSNKVTEKGKYVELRCDPISGHTALYWYRQSLGQGPEFLIYFQGTGAADDSGLPNDRFFAVRPEGSVSTLKIQRTERGDSAVYLCASSLRGQPGGANVLTFGAGSRLTVL.

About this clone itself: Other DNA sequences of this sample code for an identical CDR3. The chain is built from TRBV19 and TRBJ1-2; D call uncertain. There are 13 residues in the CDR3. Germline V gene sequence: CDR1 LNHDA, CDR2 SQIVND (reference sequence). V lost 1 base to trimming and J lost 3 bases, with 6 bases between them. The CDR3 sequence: CASSIGGDYGYTF. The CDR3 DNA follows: TGTGCCAGTAGTATAGGGGGAGACTATGGCTACACCTTC.

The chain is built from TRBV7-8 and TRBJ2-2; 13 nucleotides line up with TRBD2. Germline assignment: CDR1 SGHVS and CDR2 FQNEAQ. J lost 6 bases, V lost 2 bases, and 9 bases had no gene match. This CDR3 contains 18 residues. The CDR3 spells CASSLLTSGGAIPGELFF. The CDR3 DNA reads TGTGCCAGCAGCTTACTAACTAGCGGGGGGGCCATTCCCGGGGAGCTGTTTTTT. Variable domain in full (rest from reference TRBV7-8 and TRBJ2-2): GAGVSQSPRYKVAKRGQDVALRCDPISGHVSLFWYQQALGQGPEFLTYFQNEAQLDKSGLPSDRFFAERPEGSVSTLKIQRTQQEDSAVYLCASSLLTSGGAIPGELFFGEGSRLTVL.

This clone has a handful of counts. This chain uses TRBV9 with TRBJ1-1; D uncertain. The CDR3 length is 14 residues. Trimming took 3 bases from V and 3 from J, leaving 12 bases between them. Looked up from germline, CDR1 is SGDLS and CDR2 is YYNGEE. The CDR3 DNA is TGTGCCAGCAGCGGATCAGGCGTCTACACTGAAGCTTTCTTT. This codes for CASSGSGVYTEAFF.

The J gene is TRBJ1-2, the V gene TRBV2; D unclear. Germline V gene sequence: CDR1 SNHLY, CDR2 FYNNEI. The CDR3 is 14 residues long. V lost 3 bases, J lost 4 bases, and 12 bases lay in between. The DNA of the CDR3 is TGTGCCAGCAGTGACGCCGGCAGCGCCTATGGCTACACCTTC. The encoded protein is CASSDAGSAYGYTF.

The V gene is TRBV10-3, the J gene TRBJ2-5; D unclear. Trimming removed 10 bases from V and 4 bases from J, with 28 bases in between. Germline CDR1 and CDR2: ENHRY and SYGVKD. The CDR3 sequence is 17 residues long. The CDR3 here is CATALSDGFSVGETQYF. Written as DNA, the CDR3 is TGTGCCACCGCGCTTTCTGACGGGTTTTCTGTCGGAGAGACCCAGTACTTC.

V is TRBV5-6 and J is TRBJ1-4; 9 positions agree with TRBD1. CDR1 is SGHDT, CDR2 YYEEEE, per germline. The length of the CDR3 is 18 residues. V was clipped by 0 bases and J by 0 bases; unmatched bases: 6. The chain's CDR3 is CASSLAGQGRATNEKLFF. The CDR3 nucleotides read TGTGCCAGCAGCTTGGCTGGACAGGGGCGTGCAACTAATGAAAAACTGTTTTTT. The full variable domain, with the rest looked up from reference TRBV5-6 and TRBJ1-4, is DAGVTQSPTHLIKTRGQQVTLRCSPKSGHDTVSWYQQALGQGPQFIFQYYEEEERQRGNFPDRFSGHQFPNYSSELNVNALLLGDSALYLCASSLAGQGRATNEKLFFGSGTQLSVL.

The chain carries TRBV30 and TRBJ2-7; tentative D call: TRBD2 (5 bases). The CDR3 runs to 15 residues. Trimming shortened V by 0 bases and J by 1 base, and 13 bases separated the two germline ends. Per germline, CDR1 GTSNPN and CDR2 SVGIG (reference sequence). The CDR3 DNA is TGTGCCTGGAGTGTAGGCCGAGGGAAATCCTACGAGCAGTACTTC. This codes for CAWSVGRGKSYEQYF.

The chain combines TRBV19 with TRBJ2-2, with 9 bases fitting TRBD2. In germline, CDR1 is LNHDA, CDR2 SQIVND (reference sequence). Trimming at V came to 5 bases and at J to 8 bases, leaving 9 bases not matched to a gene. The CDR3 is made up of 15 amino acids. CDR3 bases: TGTGCCAGTAGTTACGGGACTAGCTCGGTAGGGGAGCTGTTTTTT. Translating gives CASSYGTSSVGELFF.

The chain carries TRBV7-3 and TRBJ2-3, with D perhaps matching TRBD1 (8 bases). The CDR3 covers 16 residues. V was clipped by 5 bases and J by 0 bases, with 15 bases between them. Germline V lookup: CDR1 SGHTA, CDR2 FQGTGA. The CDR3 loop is CASSPGQGGSTDTQYF. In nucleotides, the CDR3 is TGTGCCAGCAGCCCCGGACAGGGAGGGAGCACAGATACGCAGTATTTT.

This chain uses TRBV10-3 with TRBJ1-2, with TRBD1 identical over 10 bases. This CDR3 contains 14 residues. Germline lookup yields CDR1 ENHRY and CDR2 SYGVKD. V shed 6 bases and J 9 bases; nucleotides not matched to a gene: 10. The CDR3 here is CAIRATGQGQSYTF. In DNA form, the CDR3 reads TGTGCCATCAGAGCGACGGGACAGGGGCAGAGCTACACCTTC.

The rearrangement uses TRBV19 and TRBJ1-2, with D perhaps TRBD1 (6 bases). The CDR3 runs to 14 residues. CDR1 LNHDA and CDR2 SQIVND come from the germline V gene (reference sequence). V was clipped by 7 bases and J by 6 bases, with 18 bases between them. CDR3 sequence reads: CASTSGAGINGYTF. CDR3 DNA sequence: TGTGCCAGTACCTCAGGGGCAGGGATAAATGGCTACACCTTC.

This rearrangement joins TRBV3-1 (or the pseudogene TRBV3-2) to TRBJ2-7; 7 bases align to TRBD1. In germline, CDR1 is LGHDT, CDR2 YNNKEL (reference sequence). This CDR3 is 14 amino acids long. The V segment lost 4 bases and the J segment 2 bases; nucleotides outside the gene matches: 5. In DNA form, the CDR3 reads TGTGCCAGCAGCCGTGGACAGGTAGCCTACGAGCAGTACTTC. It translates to CASSRGQVAYEQYF.

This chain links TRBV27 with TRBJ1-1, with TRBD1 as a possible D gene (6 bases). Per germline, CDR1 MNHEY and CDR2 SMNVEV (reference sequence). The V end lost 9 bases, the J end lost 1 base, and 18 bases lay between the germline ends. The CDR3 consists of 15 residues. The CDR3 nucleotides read TGTGCCAGGGGACAAAGTAGGGCCCCGAACACTGAAGCTTTCTTT. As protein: CARGQSRAPNTEAFF.